This T cell receptor beta chain was recorded in a study of technical replicates of blood from several donors. This CDR3 is 16 amino acids long. In germline, CDR1 is SGHVS, CDR2 FQNEAQ. Trimming left V 2 bases short and J 5 bases short, with 18 bases between. Profiled with immunoSEQ multiplex PCR; TCRdb holds only in-frame clones, not every one. The data show roughly 48,000 clones, roughly nine tenths seen once. This chain uses TRBV7-8 with TRBJ2-5, with D possibly matching TRBD1 (7 bases). Sample: PBMCs. The TCR sequence derives from a human donor in good health. Some clones in this sample may be carry-over from other donors' samples. CDR3 DNA sequence: TGTGCCAGCAGCTTAATGGGGGGACAGAACCCCGAGACCCAGTACTTC. Amino acids: CASSLMGGQNPETQYF.